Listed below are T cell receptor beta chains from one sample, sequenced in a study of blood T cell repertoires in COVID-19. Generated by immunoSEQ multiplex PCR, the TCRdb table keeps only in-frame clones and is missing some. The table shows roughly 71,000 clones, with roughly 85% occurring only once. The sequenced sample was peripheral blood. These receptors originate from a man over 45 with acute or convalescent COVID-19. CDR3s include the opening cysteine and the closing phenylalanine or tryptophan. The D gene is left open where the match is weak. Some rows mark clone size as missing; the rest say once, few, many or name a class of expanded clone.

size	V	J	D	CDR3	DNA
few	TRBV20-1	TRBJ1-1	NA	CSASTDSHTEAFF	TGCAGTGCTAGTACGGACAGTCACACTGAAGCTTTCTTT
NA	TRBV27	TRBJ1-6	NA	CASSFSVRDLNSPLHF	TGTGCCAGCAGTTTTAGCGTGAGGGATTTGAATTCACCCCTCCACTTT
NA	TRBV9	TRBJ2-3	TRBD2	CASSGTSSSTDTQYF	TGTGCCAGCAGCGGGACTAGCAGTAGCACAGATACGCAGTATTTT
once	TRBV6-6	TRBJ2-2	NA	CASRTTTGTGELFF	TGTGCCAGCAGAACCACGACAGGCACCGGGGAGCTGTTTTTT
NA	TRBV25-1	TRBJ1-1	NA	CASSPAYTTEAFF	TGTGCCAGCAGCCCCGCTTATACAACTGAAGCTTTCTTT
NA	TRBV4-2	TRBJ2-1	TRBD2	CASSPGTSADNEQFF	TGTGCCAGCAGCCCGGGGACTAGCGCTGACAATGAGCAGTTCTTC
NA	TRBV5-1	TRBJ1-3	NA	CASSFRRAGSGNTIYF	TGCGCCAGCAGCTTTCGACGGGCAGGGTCTGGAAACACCATATATTTT
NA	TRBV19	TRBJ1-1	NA	CASTAGSDTEAFF	TGTGCCAGTACCGCCGGGTCGGACACTGAAGCTTTCTTT
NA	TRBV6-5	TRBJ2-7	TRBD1	CASSRWGQSSYEQYF	TGTGCCAGCAGCAGATGGGGACAGAGCTCCTACGAGCAGTACTTC
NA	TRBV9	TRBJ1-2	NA	CASSVAAGVRYGYTF	TGTGCCAGCAGCGTAGCGGCAGGCGTCCGCTATGGCTACACCTTC
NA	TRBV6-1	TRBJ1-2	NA	CASSETPSDYGYTF	TGTGCCAGCAGTGAAACCCCAAGCGACTATGGCTACACCTTC
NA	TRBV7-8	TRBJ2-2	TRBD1	CASSPPPGQGEYTGELFF	TGTGCCAGCAGCCCACCTCCGGGACAGGGGGAGTATACCGGGGAGCTGTTTTTT
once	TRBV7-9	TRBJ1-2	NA	CASSLDGGDEYGCTF	TGTGCCAGCAGCTTAGATGGGGGGGACGAGTATGGCTGCACCTTC
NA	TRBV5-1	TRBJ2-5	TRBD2	CASSLALADHQETQYF	TGCGCCAGCAGCTTGGCCCTAGCGGACCACCAAGAGACCCAGTACTTC
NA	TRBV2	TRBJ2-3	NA	CASSDVGASTDTQYF	TGTGCCAGCAGTGACGTGGGGGCTAGCACAGATACGCAGTATTTT
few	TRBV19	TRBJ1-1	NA	CASSIRQEPNTEAFF	TGTGCCAGTAGTATTCGACAGGAGCCGAACACTGAAGCTTTCTTT
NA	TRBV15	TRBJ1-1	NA	CATSIPRENTEAFF	TGTGCCACCAGCATCCCCAGGGAGAACACTGAAGCTTTCTTT
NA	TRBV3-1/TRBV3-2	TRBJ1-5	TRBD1	CASSHGQVSFGNQPQHF	TGTGCCAGCAGCCATGGACAGGTATCTTTCGGCAATCAGCCCCAGCATTTT
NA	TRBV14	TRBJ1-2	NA	CASSQGDGARSYTF	TGTGCCAGCAGCCAAGGGGATGGGGCTCGTAGCTACACCTTC
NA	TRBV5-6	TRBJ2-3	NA	CASSRSSDTQYF	TGTGCCAGCAGCCGGTCCTCAGATACGCAGTATTTT
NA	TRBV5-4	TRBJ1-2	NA	CASSLNPQGWSGYTF	TGTGCCAGCAGCTTAAATCCCCAGGGATGGAGCGGCTACACCTTC
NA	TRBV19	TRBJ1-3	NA	CASSIGQTGNTIYF	TGTGCCAGTAGTATTGGACAAACTGGAAACACCATATATTTT
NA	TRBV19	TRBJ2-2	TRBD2	CASKKRGGTGELFF	TGTGCCAGTAAAAAGCGGGGAGGGACCGGGGAGCTGTTTTTT
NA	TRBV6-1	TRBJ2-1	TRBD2	CASSVTSGGISSYNEQFF	TGTGCCAGCAGTGTGACTAGCGGGGGGATTAGCTCCTACAATGAGCAGTTCTTC
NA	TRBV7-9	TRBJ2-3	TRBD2	CASSYSGGAGLDTQYF	TGTGCCAGCAGTTATAGCGGGGGGGCCGGATTAGATACGCAGTATTTT
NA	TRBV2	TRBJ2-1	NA	CASRRDWQITYNEQFF	TGTGCCAGCAGACGCGACTGGCAAATTACCTACAATGAGCAGTTCTTC
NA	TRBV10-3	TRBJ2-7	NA	CAISEVQGNKYEQYF	TGTGCCATCAGTGAGGTACAGGGCAATAAGTACGAGCAGTACTTC
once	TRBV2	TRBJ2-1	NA	CASSERSGRSYNEQFF	TGTGCCAGCAGTGAGAGAAGCGGCCGCTCCTACAATGAGCAGTTCTTC
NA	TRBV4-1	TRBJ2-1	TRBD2	CASSRAVQGTSGGPYNEQFF	TGCGCCAGCAGCCGCGCGGTCCAGGGGACTAGCGGGGGTCCTTACAATGAGCAGTTCTTC
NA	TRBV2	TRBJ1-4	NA	CASRDILTNEKLFF	TGTGCCAGCAGGGACATCTTAACTAATGAAAAACTGTTTTTT
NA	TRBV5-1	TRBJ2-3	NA	CASSSGTPSTDTQYF	TGCGCCAGCAGCTCCGGGACTCCTAGCACAGATACGCAGTATTTT
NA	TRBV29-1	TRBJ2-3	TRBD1	CSVELGQGSDTQYF	TGCAGCGTTGAACTGGGACAGGGTAGTGATACGCAGTATTTT
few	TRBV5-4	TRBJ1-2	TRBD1	CASSLQGVDGYTF	TGTGCCAGCAGCTTACAGGGGGTGGATGGCTACACCTTC
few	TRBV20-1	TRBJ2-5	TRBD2	CSASLSGGGRETQYF	TGCAGTGCTAGTCTTAGCGGGGGAGGGCGAGAGACCCAGTACTTC
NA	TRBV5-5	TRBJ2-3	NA	CASLVDGGGTDTQYF	TGTGCCAGCTTAGTCGATGGCGGGGGCACAGATACGCAGTATTTT
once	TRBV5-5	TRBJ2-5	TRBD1	CASSLRTGALQETQYF	TGTGCCAGCAGCCTAAGGACAGGAGCCCTACAAGAGACCCAGTACTTC
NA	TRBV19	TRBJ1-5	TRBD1	CASSSTGEGNQPQHF	TGTGCCAGTAGTTCGACAGGGGAGGGCAATCAGCCCCAGCATTTT
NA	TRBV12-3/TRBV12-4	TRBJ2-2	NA	CASPDSTGELFF	TGTGCCAGCCCGGACAGTACCGGGGAGCTGTTTTTT
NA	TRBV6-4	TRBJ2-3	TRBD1	CASSDLQGASTDTQYF	TGTGCCAGCAGCGATTTACAGGGGGCTAGCACAGATACGCAGTATTTT
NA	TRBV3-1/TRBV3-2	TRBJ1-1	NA	CASSPTDGTEAFF	TGTGCCAGCAGCCCGACAGATGGGACTGAAGCTTTCTTT
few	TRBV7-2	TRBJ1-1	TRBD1	CASSPRGRDRVLNTEAFF	TGTGCCAGCAGCCCCCGGGGCCGGGACAGGGTGTTGAACACTGAAGCTTTCTTT